This is a list of T cell receptor beta chains from one sample in a study of T cells in Graves' hyperthyroidism and ophthalmopathy. TCRdb itself ran the multiplex PCR reads through MiXCR, one entry per CDR3 protein. The sample yields some 320,000 distinct CDR3 sequences, approximately 14% seen once. Sample: blood. The source of these receptors is a woman between 40 and 50 years old with Graves' ophthalmopathy. CDR3s include the opening cysteine and the closing phenylalanine or tryptophan. Each record gives: D gene, clone size, V gene, J gene, CDR3 protein, CDR3 DNA. D genes are given only for firm matches. Clone size is shown for a subset of rows, as once, few, many or a class of expanded clone.

d_gene: TRBD2; abundance: many; v_gene: TRBV11-2; j_gene: TRBJ2-3; CDR3aa: CASSSKPLAGGHGDTQYF; CDR3nt: TGTGCCAGCAGCTCCAAACCACTAGCGGGAGGCCATGGGGATACGCAGTATTTT
d_gene: TRBD2; abundance: many; v_gene: TRBV6-1; j_gene: TRBJ2-5; CDR3aa: CASSKRLAGYVSQYF; CDR3nt: TGTGCCAGCAGTAAAAGACTAGCGGGGTACGTGTCCCAGTACTTC
d_gene: NA; abundance: few; v_gene: TRBV27; j_gene: TRBJ2-3; CDR3aa: CASSLSFGDTQYF; CDR3nt: TGTGCCAGCAGTTTATCGTTCGGAGATACGCAGTATTTT
d_gene: NA; abundance: many; v_gene: TRBV28; j_gene: TRBJ1-5; CDR3aa: CASSPPIQPQHF; CDR3nt: TGTGCCAGCAGTCCCCCGATTCAGCCCCAGCATTTT
d_gene: TRBD2; abundance: NA; v_gene: TRBV5-1; j_gene: TRBJ2-1; CDR3aa: CASRYLAGGPSEQFF; CDR3nt: TGCGCCAGCCGCTATCTAGCGGGGGGGCCGTCTGAGCAGTTCTTC
d_gene: TRBD1; abundance: many; v_gene: TRBV27; j_gene: TRBJ2-5; CDR3aa: CASSLDHRGGETQYF; CDR3nt: TGTGCCAGCAGTTTAGATCACAGGGGCGGGGAGACCCAGTACTTC
d_gene: NA; abundance: many; v_gene: TRBV2; j_gene: TRBJ2-5; CDR3aa: CASSVRRQETQYF; CDR3nt: TGTGCCAGCAGTGTACGACGGCAAGAGACCCAGTACTTC
d_gene: NA; abundance: many; v_gene: TRBV12-3/TRBV12-4; j_gene: TRBJ2-5; CDR3aa: CASRGGDTQYF; CDR3nt: TGTGCCAGCAGAGGGGGGGACACCCAGTACTTC
d_gene: TRBD1; abundance: NA; v_gene: TRBV12-3/TRBV12-4; j_gene: TRBJ2-7; CDR3aa: CASSPLPTGVVREQYF; CDR3nt: TGTGCCAGCTCACCCTTACCCACAGGGGTGGTACGCGAGCAGTACTTC
d_gene: NA; abundance: NA; v_gene: TRBV5-8; j_gene: TRBJ1-1; CDR3aa: CASTTDGTIEAFF; CDR3nt: TGTGCCAGCACCACGGACGGAACAATTGAAGCTTTCTTT
d_gene: NA; abundance: many; v_gene: TRBV24-1; j_gene: TRBJ1-1; CDR3aa: CATSDGEGKAFF; CDR3nt: TGTGCCACCAGTGATGGAGAGGGGAAAGCTTTCTTT
d_gene: TRBD2; abundance: many; v_gene: TRBV29-1; j_gene: TRBJ2-1; CDR3aa: CSVPSGRAYNEQFF; CDR3nt: TGCAGCGTTCCAAGCGGGAGGGCCTACAATGAGCAGTTCTTC
d_gene: TRBD1; abundance: many; v_gene: TRBV6-1; j_gene: TRBJ1-5; CDR3aa: CASSPGTGANQPQHF; CDR3nt: TGTGCCAGCAGTCCCGGGACAGGGGCCAATCAGCCCCAGCATTTT
d_gene: TRBD1; abundance: many; v_gene: TRBV20-1; j_gene: TRBJ1-1; CDR3aa: CSARHGGTGGPEAFF; CDR3nt: TGCAGTGCAAGGCACGGCGGGACAGGGGGGCCTGAAGCTTTCTTT
d_gene: NA; abundance: NA; v_gene: TRBV28; j_gene: TRBJ1-2; CDR3aa: CASSQESTGGYGYTF; CDR3nt: TGTGCCAGCAGCCAAGAGTCGACAGGCGGGTATGGCTACACCTTC
d_gene: TRBD2; abundance: few; v_gene: TRBV4-1; j_gene: TRBJ2-7; CDR3aa: CASSQASASGGGYEQYF; CDR3nt: TGCGCCAGCAGCCAAGCGTCGGCTAGCGGGGGGGGCTACGAGCAGTACTTC
d_gene: NA; abundance: many; v_gene: TRBV2; j_gene: TRBJ2-6; CDR3aa: CASRAGYGANVLTF; CDR3nt: TGTGCCAGCAGGGCAGGGTATGGGGCCAACGTCCTGACTTTC
d_gene: NA; abundance: few; v_gene: TRBV6-2/TRBV6-3; j_gene: TRBJ2-7; CDR3aa: CASSYTLQSYEQYF; CDR3nt: TGTGCCAGCAGTTACACCCTACAAAGCTACGAGCAGTACTTC
d_gene: TRBD1; abundance: NA; v_gene: TRBV6-2/TRBV6-3; j_gene: TRBJ2-7; CDR3aa: CASRERQGYSYEQYF; CDR3nt: TGTGCCAGCAGGGAGAGACAGGGGTACTCCTACGAGCAGTACTTC
d_gene: NA; abundance: many; v_gene: TRBV20-1; j_gene: TRBJ2-7; CDR3aa: CSASVARSSYEQYF; CDR3nt: TGCAGTGCTAGTGTGGCGAGGAGCTCCTACGAGCAGTACTTC
d_gene: TRBD1; abundance: few; v_gene: TRBV3-1; j_gene: TRBJ1-1; CDR3aa: CASSIYQGDEAFF; CDR3nt: TGTGCCAGCAGCATATATCAGGGGGATGAAGCTTTCTTT
d_gene: NA; abundance: many; v_gene: TRBV2; j_gene: TRBJ2-1; CDR3aa: CASSEVTEQFF; CDR3nt: TGTGCCAGCAGTGAAGTGACTGAGCAGTTCTTC
d_gene: NA; abundance: many; v_gene: TRBV2; j_gene: TRBJ2-1; CDR3aa: CASSDRGTRAGGEQFF; CDR3nt: TGTGCCAGCAGCGACAGGGGGACACGGGCGGGGGGTGAGCAGTTCTTC
d_gene: NA; abundance: many; v_gene: TRBV6-4; j_gene: TRBJ2-3; CDR3aa: CASSSLGGTDTQYF; CDR3nt: TGTGCCAGCAGTTCCCTTGGGGGGACAGATACGCAGTATTTT